The 30 T cell receptor beta chains below were found in one sample sequenced in a study of blood T cell repertoires in COVID-19. Measured with immunoSEQ multiplex PCR; TCRdb has only the in-frame clones, and not every one. The sample has 35,000 to 45,000 clones; more than 70% are singletons. Specimen: peripheral blood. The receptors were gathered from a human donor in a cohort sampled during active COVID-19.

The chain couples TRBV3-1 (or the pseudogene TRBV3-2) to TRBJ1-1; D may be TRBD1 (5 bases). The CDR3 totals 14 residues. CDR1 is LGHDT and CDR2 is YNNKEL in the germline V gene (reference sequence). The V and J ends lost 3 bases and 0 bases respectively, with 8 bases between them. CDR3 loop: CASSQTAMNTEAFF. CDR3 bases: TGTGCCAGCAGCCAGACAGCAATGAACACTGAAGCTTTCTTT.

The V call is TRBV3-1 (or the pseudogene TRBV3-2), the J call TRBJ2-7; D unresolved. The germline CDR1 and CDR2 sequences are LGHDT and YNNKEL (reference sequence). This CDR3 spans 12 amino acids. With 3 bases removed from V and 2 bases from J, the gap between germline ends came to 5 bases. The CDR3 sequence is CASSQAAYEQYF. CDR3 in DNA: TGTGCCAGCAGCCAGGCCGCCTACGAGCAGTACTTC.

This clone has just one count. The chain uses TRBV12-5 and TRBJ2-3; TRBD1 agrees at 11 bases. Unmatched junction bases numbered 10, after V lost 7 bases and J lost 1 base. This CDR3 comprises 17 residues. Germline-derived CDR1 and CDR2 are LGHNT and FRNRAP. CDR3 region: CASVRTGGTLGTDTQYF. The CDR3 nucleotides are TGTGCTAGTGTCCGGACAGGGGGCACCCTTGGCACAGATACGCAGTATTTT.

The chain combines TRBV12-3 or TRBV12-4 with TRBJ1-4; D remains unclear. Trimming removed 6 bases from V and 1 base from J, with 6 bases in between. The CDR3 extends over 13 amino acids. CDR3 region: CASRGLTNEKLFF. CDR3 coding DNA: TGTGCCAGCAGGGGCTTAACTAATGAAAAACTGTTTTTT.

The chain carries TRBV5-4 and TRBJ2-7, with 9 bases matching TRBD2. The V gene's germline CDR1 is SGHNT and CDR2 YYREEE (reference sequence). The CDR3 is 16 amino acids. The V and J ends lost 0 bases and 7 bases, in that order; junction bases with no gene match: 11. The CDR3 DNA reads TGTGCCAGCAGCTTGGCGTCCGGGACTAGCTTAGGGGAGCAGTACTTC. Protein product: CASSLASGTSLGEQYF.

The V and J genes are TRBV5-1 and TRBJ2-1; possible D gene TRBD1, 6 bases. Germline V CDR1 and CDR2: SGHRS, YFSETQ. There are 14 residues in the CDR3. V shed 4 bases and J shed 5 bases, with 13 bases lying between them. The CDR3, as DNA: TGCGCCAGCAGCGCAGGACAGCCCAACAATGAGCAGTTCTTC. Protein product: CASSAGQPNNEQFF.

The chain has TRBV16 and TRBJ1-6; a weak D match, TRBD1 (6 bases). V was clipped by 4 bases and J by 2 bases, with 12 bases between them. Germline assignment: CDR1 KGHSY and CDR2 FQNENV. The CDR3 runs to 16 residues. The CDR3 protein is CASSRGQGAYNSPLHF. The CDR3 DNA follows: TGTGCCAGCAGCCGGGGGCAGGGCGCCTATAATTCACCCCTCCACTTT. Looking up the rest from reference TRBV16 and TRBJ1-6 gives the full variable domain: GEEVAQTPKHLVRGEGQKAKLYCAPIKGHSYVFWYQQVLKNEFKFLISFQNENVFDETGMPKERFSAKCLPNSPCSLEIQATKLEDSAVYFCASSRGQGAYNSPLHFGNGTRLTVT.

V is TRBV27 and J is TRBJ2-7; TRBD1 agrees at 9 bases. The junction had 3 bases not matched to a gene; V was cut back by 0 bases and J by 9 bases. The germline V gene encodes CDR1 MNHEY and CDR2 SMNVEV (reference sequence). The CDR3 loop spans 13 amino acids. CDR3 in amino acids: CASSLSQGAGQYF. Here the CDR3 DNA reads TGTGCCAGCAGTTTATCACAGGGGGCAGGGCAGTACTTC.

The chain employs TRBV9 and TRBJ2-6; D not certain. The CDR3 has 17 residues. The V gene's germline CDR1 is SGDLS and CDR2 YYNGEE. V lost 0 bases and J 0 bases, leaving 10 bases between the germline ends. Here the CDR3 reads CASSVGHARSGANVLTF. The CDR3 nucleotides are TGTGCCAGCAGCGTAGGACACGCCCGCTCTGGGGCCAACGTCCTGACTTTC.

As DNA, the CDR3 is TGCGCCAGCAGCTGGACAGGGTCCTATGGCTACACCTTC. As protein: CASSWTGSYGYTF. The J gene is TRBJ1-2, the V gene TRBV5-1; 8 nucleotides agree with TRBD1. The ends lost 3 bases at V and 4 bases at J; junction bases unmatched: 2. CDR1 SGHRS and CDR2 YFSETQ come from the germline V gene. The CDR3 contains 13 residues.

The chain employs TRBV9 and TRBJ2-5; TRBD2 matches at 10 bases. CDR1 and CDR2 from the germline V gene are SGDLS and YYNGEE. The CDR3 has 17 residues. With 0 bases clipped from V and 3 bases from J, the junction kept 8 bases outside the gene matches. The CDR3 nucleotides are TGTGCCAGCAGCGTAGGGACAAGACTAGCGGGCGAAGAGACCCAGTACTTC. This encodes CASSVGTRLAGEETQYF.

V usage is TRBV19 and J usage is TRBJ1-1; D is undetermined. V dropped 3 bases and J dropped 1 base, with 9 bases sitting between them. Germline lookup yields CDR1 LNHDA and CDR2 SQIVND (reference sequence). The CDR3 length is 14 residues. This CDR3 is CASSMGRKNTEAFF. The CDR3 region has the DNA TGTGCCAGTAGTATGGGCAGGAAGAACACTGAAGCTTTCTTT. Full variable domain (missing parts from reference TRBV19 and TRBJ1-1): DGGITQSPKYLFRKEGQNVTLSCEQNLNHDAMYWYRQDPGQGLRLIYYSQIVNDFQKGDIAEGYSVSREKKESFPLTVTSAQKNPTAFYLCASSMGRKNTEAFFGQGTRLTVV.

This sequence joins TRBV27 and TRBJ1-3, with D tentatively TRBD1 (5 bases). The V gene lost 1 base and the J gene lost 0 bases, with 10 bases spanning the gap. Germline CDR1 is MNHEY and CDR2 is SMNVEV (reference sequence). The CDR3 spans 16 residues. The CDR3 DNA sequence: TGTGCCAGCAGTTTATACGCTCAGGGCTCTGGAAACACCATATATTTT. Encoded protein: CASSLYAQGSGNTIYF.

The chain has TRBV19 and TRBJ1-3; 8 bases match TRBD1. This CDR3 has 15 amino acids. Germline V lookup: CDR1 LNHDA, CDR2 SQIVND (reference sequence). Losses at the gene ends were 5 bases for V and 4 bases for J; bases not matched to a gene: 7. Written as DNA, the CDR3 is TGTGCCAGTAGTCGGCCAGGGGGCGTAGGAAACACCATATATTTT. Its protein is CASSRPGGVGNTIYF.

The chain recombines TRBV30 with TRBJ2-6, with a tentative D call TRBD1 (6 bases). V dropped 2 bases and J dropped 3 bases, with 17 bases sitting between them. The CDR3 is 17 residues long. The germline V gene encodes CDR1 GTSNPN and CDR2 SVGIG (reference sequence). The CDR3 DNA follows: TGTGCCTGGAGTCGTCTGCAGGGACAAGTTGGGGCCAACGTCCTGACTTTC. Amino acids: CAWSRLQGQVGANVLTF.

This clone was detected a few times. The V call is TRBV10-3, the J call TRBJ2-2; TRBD1 matches 8 bases. The CDR3 contains 13 residues. V lost 4 bases and J lost 7; bases outside the gene matches: 2. Per germline, CDR1 ENHRY and CDR2 SYGVKD. As DNA, the CDR3 is TGTGCCATCAGTGCAGGGGGCCACGGGGAGCTGTTTTTT. This codes for CAISAGGHGELFF.

The chain recombines TRBV15 with TRBJ2-1, with 7 bases matching TRBD2. Germline lookup yields CDR1 LNHNV and CDR2 YYDKDF (reference sequence). V gave up 3 bases and J gave up 12 bases; unmatched junction bases: 23. This CDR3 spans 18 amino acids. As DNA, the CDR3 is TGTGCCACCAGCAGCTTTCTCCTTGTCGAGTTGGGGGACTACGGGCAGTTCTTC. Protein: CATSSFLLVELGDYGQFF.

This chain links TRBV3-1 (or the pseudogene TRBV3-2) with TRBJ2-7, with no clear D. The germline gives CDR1 LGHDT, CDR2 YNNKEL (reference sequence). Deletions cut 3 bases from V and 1 base from J, with 16 bases between. The CDR3 totals 16 residues. DNA for the CDR3: TGTGCCAGCAGCCACGAATTTCAGTTAGCTTCCTACGAGCAGTACTTC. This codes for CASSHEFQLASYEQYF.

The chain employs TRBV12-5 and TRBJ1-3, with TRBD1 as a possible D gene (5 bases). CDR3 length: 16 residues. V lost 1 base and J lost 0, with 10 bases in between. CDR1 is LGHNT, CDR2 FRNRAP, per germline. In DNA form, the CDR3 reads TGTGCTAGTGGTTTGGGACAGCCAGGCTCTGGAAACACCATATATTTT. This translates into CASGLGQPGSGNTIYF.

V is TRBV7-9 and J is TRBJ1-1, with D unclear. The CDR3 contains 12 residues. Germline loops: CDR1 SEHNR, CDR2 FQNEAQ (reference sequence). Trimming removed 5 bases from V and 11 bases from J, with 15 bases in between. CDR3 in amino acids: CASSVQPGWAFF. Written as DNA, the CDR3 is TGTGCCAGCAGCGTACAGCCTGGATGGGCTTTCTTT.

The CDR3 loop is CASIGSGGAGGQFF. The CDR3 DNA is TGTGCCAGTATCGGTAGCGGGGGGGCCGGCGGGCAGTTCTTC. V and J are TRBV19 and TRBJ2-1, with TRBD2 identical over 11 bases. Germline CDR1 is LNHDA and CDR2 is SQIVND (reference sequence). Germline trimming cut 7 bases from V and 12 bases from J; bases unmatched to any gene: 11. This CDR3 spans 14 amino acids.

The V and J genes are TRBV4-1 and TRBJ2-7; 10 bases are shared with TRBD2. The CDR3 consists of 16 residues. The trim removed 4 bases at V and 5 bases at J, leaving 11 bases unmatched. Germline CDR1 and CDR2: MGHRA and YSYEKL. This CDR3 is CASSPQWGLASHEQYF. The DNA of the CDR3 is TGCGCCAGCAGCCCCCAATGGGGACTAGCGTCTCACGAGCAGTACTTC.

The chain links TRBV6-6 to TRBJ1-2; possibly TRBD1 for D (5 bases). Trimming took off 5 bases at V and 2 bases at J, with 12 bases between the two ends. The length of the CDR3 is 14 residues. CDR1 is MNHNY, CDR2 SVGAGI, per germline (reference sequence). CDR3 sequence reads: CASSRTQANYGYTF. For the CDR3, the DNA is TGTGCCAGCAGTAGGACACAGGCAAACTATGGCTACACCTTC.

The chain has TRBV15 and TRBJ2-3, with 13 bases aligning to TRBD2. The ends lost 3 bases at V and 5 bases at J; junction bases unmatched: 8. The length of the CDR3 is 17 residues. Germline loops: CDR1 LNHNV, CDR2 YYDKDF (reference sequence). The CDR3 sequence is CATSSEIRLAGGDTQYF. CDR3 nucleotide sequence: TGTGCCACCAGCAGTGAAATCCGACTAGCGGGGGGAGATACGCAGTATTTT.

The chain employs TRBV2 and TRBJ1-6, with 9 bases lining up with TRBD1. The CDR3 contains 14 residues. Germline CDR1 and CDR2: SNHLY and FYNNEI. Trimming at V came to 5 bases and at J to 6 bases, leaving 2 bases not matched to a gene. CDR3 DNA sequence: TGTGCCAGCAGTCCGGACAGGGGTAATTCACCCCTCCACTTT. The encoded protein is CASSPDRGNSPLHF.

V usage is TRBV15 and J usage is TRBJ1-2; a possible D gene is TRBD1 (5 bases). Germline V CDR1 and CDR2: LNHNV, YYDKDF (reference sequence). Trimming removed 5 bases from V and 4 bases from J, with 14 bases in between. This CDR3 has 14 amino acids. The CDR3 coding sequence is TGTGCCACCAGCGACCGACAGAGAACCTATGGCTACACCTTC. Amino acids: CATSDRQRTYGYTF. The full variable domain, its missing parts supplied by reference TRBV15 and TRBJ1-2, is DAMVIQNPRYQVTQFGKPVTLSCSQTLNHNVMYWYQQKSSQAPKLLFHYYDKDFNNEADTPDNFQSRRPNTSFCFLDIRSPGLGDTAMYLCATSDRQRTYGYTFGSGTRLTVV.

V gene TRBV6-5 combines with J gene TRBJ2-3; 14 positions match TRBD2. Germline CDR1 is MNHEY and CDR2 is SVGAGI. There are 15 residues in the CDR3. The trim removed 6 bases at V and 6 bases at J, leaving 5 bases unmatched. CDR3 loop: CASRTSGGASDTQYF. CDR3 sequence (DNA): TGTGCCAGCAGGACTAGCGGGGGGGCCAGCGATACGCAGTATTTT.

The genes are TRBV7-9 and TRBJ2-3; TRBD1 matches 7 bases. There are 15 residues in the CDR3. The germline gives CDR1 SEHNR, CDR2 FQNEAQ (reference sequence). V lost 5 bases to trimming and J lost 0 bases; unmatched junction nucleotides: 5. The CDR3 DNA is TGTGCCAGCAGCCCGAGGGACAGTAGCACAGATACGCAGTATTTT. It codes for CASSPRDSSTDTQYF.

The V call is TRBV10-3, the J call TRBJ2-5; D may be TRBD2 (7 bases). CDR3 length equals 14 residues. V was shortened by 10 bases and J by 5 bases, with 20 bases between the two germline ends. In germline, CDR1 is ENHRY, CDR2 SYGVKD. The CDR3 loop is CATSRGGAGETQYF. The CDR3 nucleotides are TGTGCCACCTCTCGTGGGGGGGCCGGGGAGACCCAGTACTTC.

This clone was seen a single time. The chain links TRBV3-1 (or the pseudogene TRBV3-2) to TRBJ2-3, with TRBD2 matching 8 bases. This CDR3 is 17 amino acids long. J lost 2 bases, V lost 4 bases, and 11 bases had no gene match. From germline, CDR1 is LGHDT and CDR2 YNNKEL (reference sequence). The CDR3 bases are TGTGCCAGCAGCCCCGACGCGGGGGGCGATTACACAGATACGCAGTATTTT. This gives the protein CASSPDAGGDYTDTQYF.